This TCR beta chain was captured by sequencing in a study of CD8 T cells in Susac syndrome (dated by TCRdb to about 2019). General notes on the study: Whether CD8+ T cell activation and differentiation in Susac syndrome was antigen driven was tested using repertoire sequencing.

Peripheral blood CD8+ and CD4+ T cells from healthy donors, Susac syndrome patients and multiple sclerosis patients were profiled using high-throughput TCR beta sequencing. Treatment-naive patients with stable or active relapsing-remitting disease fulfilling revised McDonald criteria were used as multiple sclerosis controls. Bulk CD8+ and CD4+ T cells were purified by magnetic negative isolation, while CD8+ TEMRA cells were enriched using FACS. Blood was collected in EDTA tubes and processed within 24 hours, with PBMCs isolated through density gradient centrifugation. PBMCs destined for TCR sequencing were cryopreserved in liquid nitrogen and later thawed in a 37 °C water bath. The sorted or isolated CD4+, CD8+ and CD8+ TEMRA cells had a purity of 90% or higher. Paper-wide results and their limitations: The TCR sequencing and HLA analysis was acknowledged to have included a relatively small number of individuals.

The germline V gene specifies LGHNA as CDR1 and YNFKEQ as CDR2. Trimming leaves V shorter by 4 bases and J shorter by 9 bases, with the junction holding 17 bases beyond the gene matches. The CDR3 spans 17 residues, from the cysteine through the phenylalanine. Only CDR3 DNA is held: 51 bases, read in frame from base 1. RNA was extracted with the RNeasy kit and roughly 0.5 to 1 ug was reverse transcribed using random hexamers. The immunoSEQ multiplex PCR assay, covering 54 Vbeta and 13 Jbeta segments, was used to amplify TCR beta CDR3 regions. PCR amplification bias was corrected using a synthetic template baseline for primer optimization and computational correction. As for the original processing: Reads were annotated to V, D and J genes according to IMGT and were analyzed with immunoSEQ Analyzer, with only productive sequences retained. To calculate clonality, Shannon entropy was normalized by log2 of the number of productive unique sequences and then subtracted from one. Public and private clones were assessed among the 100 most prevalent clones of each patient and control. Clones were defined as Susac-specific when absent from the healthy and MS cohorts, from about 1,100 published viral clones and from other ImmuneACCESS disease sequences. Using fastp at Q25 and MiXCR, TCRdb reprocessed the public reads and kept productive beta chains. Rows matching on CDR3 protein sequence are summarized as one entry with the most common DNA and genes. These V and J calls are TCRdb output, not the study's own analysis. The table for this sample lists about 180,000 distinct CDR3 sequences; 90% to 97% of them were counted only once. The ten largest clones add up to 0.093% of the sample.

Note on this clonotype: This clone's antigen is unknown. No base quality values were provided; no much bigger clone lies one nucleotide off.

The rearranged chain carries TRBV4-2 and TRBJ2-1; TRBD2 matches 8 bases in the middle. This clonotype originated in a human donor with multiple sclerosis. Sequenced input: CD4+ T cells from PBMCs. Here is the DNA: TGTGCCAGCAGCCCTCTTGGCGGGGGGCAATATCTGCGTGAGCAGTTCTTC. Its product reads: CASSPLGGGQYLREQFF.